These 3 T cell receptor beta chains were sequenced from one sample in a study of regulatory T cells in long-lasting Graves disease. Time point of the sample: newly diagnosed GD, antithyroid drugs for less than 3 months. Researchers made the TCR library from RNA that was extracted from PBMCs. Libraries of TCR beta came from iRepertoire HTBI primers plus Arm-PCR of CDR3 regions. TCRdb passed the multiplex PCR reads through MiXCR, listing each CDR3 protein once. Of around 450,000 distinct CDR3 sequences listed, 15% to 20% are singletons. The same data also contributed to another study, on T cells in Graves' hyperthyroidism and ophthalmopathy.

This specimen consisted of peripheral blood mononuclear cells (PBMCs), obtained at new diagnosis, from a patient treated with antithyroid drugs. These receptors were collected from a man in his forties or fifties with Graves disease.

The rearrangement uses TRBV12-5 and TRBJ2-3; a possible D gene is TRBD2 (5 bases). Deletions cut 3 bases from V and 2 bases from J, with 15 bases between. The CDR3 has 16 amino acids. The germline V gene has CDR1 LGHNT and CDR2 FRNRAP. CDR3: CASGFESGGPTDTQYF. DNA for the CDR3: TGTGCTAGTGGTTTTGAAAGCGGAGGTCCCACAGATACGCAGTATTTT.

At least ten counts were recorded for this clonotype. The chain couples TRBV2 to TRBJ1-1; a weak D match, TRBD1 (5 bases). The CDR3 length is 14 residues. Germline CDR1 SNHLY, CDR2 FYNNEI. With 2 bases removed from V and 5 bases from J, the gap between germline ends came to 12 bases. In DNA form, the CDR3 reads TGTGCCAGCAGTGAAATCTATGGGGGGACTGAAGCTTTCTTT. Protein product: CASSEIYGGTEAFF.

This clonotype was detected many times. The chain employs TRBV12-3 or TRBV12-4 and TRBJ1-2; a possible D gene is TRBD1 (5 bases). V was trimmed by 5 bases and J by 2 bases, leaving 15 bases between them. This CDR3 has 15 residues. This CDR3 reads CASSSAGLPNYGYTF. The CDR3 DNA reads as TGTGCCAGCAGTAGCGCGGGACTTCCAAACTATGGCTACACCTTC.